This TCR beta chain is from a study of blood T cell repertoires in COVID-19. Clones were sequenced by immunoSEQ multiplex PCR, and TCRdb holds only the in-frame ones, with some missing. The profile shows about 28,000 clones, roughly nine tenths of them singletons. Germline-derived CDR1 and CDR2 are MNHEY and SMNVEV (reference sequence). The CDR3 has 14 residues. V lost 5 bases and J 1 base, leaving 8 bases between the germline ends. What was sequenced was peripheral blood. The chain employs TRBV27 and TRBJ1-4; D unclear. The source is a human donor in a cohort sampled during active COVID-19. CDR3 loop: CASSTRRTNEKLFF. The CDR3 bases are TGTGCCAGCAGTACTAGGAGAACTAATGAAAAACTGTTTTTT.